The rows below give T cell receptor beta chains drawn from one sample of a study of blood T cells in healthy people across ages. TCRdb re-analysed the 5' RACE reads in MiXCR, keeping a single row per CDR3 protein. The sample lists about 620,000 distinct CDR3 sequences, 52% occurring once. Sequencing used blood. The receptors stem from a woman older than 75 in good health. CDR3s include the opening cysteine and the closing phenylalanine or tryptophan. D genes are given only for firm matches. A row's size may be missing; if present it is once, few, many or a size class.

>TRBV10-2|TRBJ1-5|.|few
TGCGCCAGCAGCCCAATTTCGGTAGGGCCCCAGCATTTT
CASSPISVGPQHF
>TRBV7-9|TRBJ2-2|.|few
TGTGCCAGCAGCGTACAGGATTCCACCGGGGAGCTGTTTTTT
CASSVQDSTGELFF
>TRBV20-1|TRBJ2-5|.|once
TGCAGTGCTTTGACCGGGACGGCCAAAGAGACCCAGTACTTC
CSALTGTAKETQYF
>TRBV6-2/TRBV6-3|TRBJ1-1|.|.
TGTGCCAGCAGTTACGAGGGGGGAATAAGGACTGAAGCTTTCTTT
CASSYEGGIRTEAFF
>TRBV5-1|TRBJ2-2|TRBD1|.
TGCGCCAGCAGCCACCCCGGACAGGGAGACACCGGGGAGCTGTTTTTT
CASSHPGQGDTGELFF
>TRBV4-1|TRBJ2-3|TRBD2|.
TGCGCCAGCAGCTTAATAGCGGGAACGGAAGATACGCAGTATTTT
CASSLIAGTEDTQYF
>TRBV20-1|TRBJ2-4|.|.
TGCAGTGCTAGAGGCGATGGAAACATTCAGTACTTC
CSARGDGNIQYF
>TRBV18|TRBJ2-4|.|.
TGTGCCAGCCCACCACGGGAGCGCGGAGCCAAAAACATTCAGTACTTC
CASPPRERGAKNIQYF
>TRBV10-3|TRBJ2-7|TRBD1|many
TGTGCCATCAGTCCGGGACAGCCTTACGAGCAGTACTTC
CAISPGQPYEQYF
>TRBV12-3/TRBV12-4|TRBJ1-5|.|.
TGTGCCAGCAGTTTTTGGCCAAAAGGCAATCAGCCCCAGCATTTT
CASSFWPKGNQPQHF
>TRBV20-1|TRBJ2-7|.|once
TGCAGTCTAAATGGCGCGGGGCCCTACGAGCAGTACTTC
CSLNGAGPYEQYF
>TRBV20-1|TRBJ2-1|TRBD1|.
TGCAGTGCCTGGACAGGGGCAGTCGGGAATGAGCAGTTCTTC
CSAWTGAVGNEQFF
>TRBV12-3/TRBV12-4|TRBJ1-5|.|.
TGTGCCAGCAGTGTCCAGGGGAGCAATCAGCCCCAGCATTTT
CASSVQGSNQPQHF
>TRBV12-3/TRBV12-4|TRBJ1-2|.|many
TGTGCCAGCAGTTTAGGGCCAGACTATGGCTACACCTTC
CASSLGPDYGYTF
>TRBV5-1|TRBJ2-1|.|.
TGCGCCAGCAGCCCCAACGGGGGCGGCGATGAGCAGTTCTTC
CASSPNGGGDEQFF
>TRBV12-3/TRBV12-4|TRBJ1-5|TRBD1|.
TGTGCCAGCACCTCCGGGACAGCCCTTGGACCCCAGCATTTT
CASTSGTALGPQHF
>TRBV7-2|TRBJ2-5|.|.
TGTGCCAGCAGCGTACCTAGGATGAGAGAGACCCAGTACTTC
CASSVPRMRETQYF
>TRBV7-2|TRBJ2-4|.|many
TGTGCCAGCATTCCTCGGGGGTGGGCCAAAAACATTCAGTACTTC
CASIPRGWAKNIQYF
>TRBV20-1|TRBJ2-3|TRBD2|few
TGCAGTGCTAGGGCCAGCGGGAGAGTTTCAGATACGCAGTATTTT
CSARASGRVSDTQYF
>TRBV10-3|TRBJ2-1|TRBD1|.
TGTGCCTACGCAGGGGGCGGTGAGCAGTTCTTC
CAYAGGGEQFF
>TRBV4-3|TRBJ2-5|.|.
TGCGCCAGCAGCCAAGATTTGGCAGACCAAGAGACCCAGTACTTC
CASSQDLADQETQYF
>TRBV30|TRBJ2-2|.|.
TGTGCCTGGAGTGTCGGGGCCGAGGAGCTGTTTTTT
CAWSVGAEELFF